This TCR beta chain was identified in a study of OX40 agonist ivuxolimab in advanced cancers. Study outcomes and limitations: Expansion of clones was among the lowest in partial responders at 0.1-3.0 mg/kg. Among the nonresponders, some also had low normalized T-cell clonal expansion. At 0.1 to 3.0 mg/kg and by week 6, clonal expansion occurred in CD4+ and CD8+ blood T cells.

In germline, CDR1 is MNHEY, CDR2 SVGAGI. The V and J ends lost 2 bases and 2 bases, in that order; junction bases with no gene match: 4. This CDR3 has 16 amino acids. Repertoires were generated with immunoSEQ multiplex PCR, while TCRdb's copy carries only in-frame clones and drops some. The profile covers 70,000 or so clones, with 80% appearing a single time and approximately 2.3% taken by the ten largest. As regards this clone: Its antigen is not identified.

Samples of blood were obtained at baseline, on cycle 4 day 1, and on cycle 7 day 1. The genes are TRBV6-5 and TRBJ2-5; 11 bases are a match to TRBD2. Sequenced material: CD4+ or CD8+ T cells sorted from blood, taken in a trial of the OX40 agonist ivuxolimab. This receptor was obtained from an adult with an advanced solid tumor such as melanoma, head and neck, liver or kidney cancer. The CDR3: CASSYRGTSGQETQYF. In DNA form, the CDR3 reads TGTGCCAGCAGTTACCGTGGGACTAGCGGACAAGAGACCCAGTACTTC.